This T cell receptor beta chain was identified during a study of T cells after yellow fever vaccination. The wider study: Those fractions that held only low numbers of cells were prepared using the SMART-Seq v4 Ultra Low Input RNA kit.

This CDR3 region has 12 residues. The study, taken as a whole, reports: Within FACS-sorted repertoires, abundant clonotypes contaminating from the bulk population could be present.

This clonotype was detected only a few times. The antigen remains unidentified. The 5'RACE template-switching step produced TCR cDNA and added a universal primer site and UMIs. From the 5' RACE reads, TCRdb called clonotypes with MiXCR, one entry per CDR3 protein. The sample lists under 300,000 distinct CDR3 sequences, around 7% occurring once. The receptor was isolated from a man younger than 45 who received the YFV17D yellow fever vaccine. The sequencing here drew on CD4+ T cells sorted from PBMCs, taken 15 days after the yellow fever booster vaccination. The V gene is TRBV21-1, the J gene TRBJ2-7. TRBV21-1 is shown as a pseudogene. The CDR3 DNA reads as TGTGCCAGCAGCAAAGTGACGTACGAGCAGTACTTC. Its protein product is CASSKVTYEQYF.